This T cell receptor (beta chain) was profiled in a study of early T cells in non-severe SARS-CoV-2 infection. Study in general: With bulk RNA from unsorted whole blood as input, sequencing yielded unpaired chains.

This clonotype was counted at least ten times. The antigen remains unidentified. Study conclusions and caveats: Comparison of clonotypes with VDJdb favored anti-spike CD8 responses while missing private and CD4 specificities.

The TCR library protocol attached unique molecular identifiers to the individual cDNA molecules. TCRdb ran MiXCR on the 5' RACE reads and lists one entry per CDR3 protein. The repertoire consists of around 64,000 distinct CDR3 sequences, with approximately 12% occurring once and the leading ten covering almost 6.5%. CDR1 SGHVS and CDR2 FQNEAQ come from the germline V gene. V gave up 4 bases and J gave up 3 bases; unmatched junction bases: 8. The CDR3 length is 15 residues. The chain carries TRBV7-8 and TRBJ2-7; 8 bases line up with TRBD2. This clonotype was sampled from an adult who was a healthcare worker with PCR-confirmed SARS-CoV-2 infection or an uninfected control (not recorded which). The sequencing input was whole blood. DNA for the CDR3: TGTGCCAGCAGCTCGAGAAGCAGCGGGGGCTACGAGCAGTACTTC. Its protein product is CASSSRSSGGYEQYF.